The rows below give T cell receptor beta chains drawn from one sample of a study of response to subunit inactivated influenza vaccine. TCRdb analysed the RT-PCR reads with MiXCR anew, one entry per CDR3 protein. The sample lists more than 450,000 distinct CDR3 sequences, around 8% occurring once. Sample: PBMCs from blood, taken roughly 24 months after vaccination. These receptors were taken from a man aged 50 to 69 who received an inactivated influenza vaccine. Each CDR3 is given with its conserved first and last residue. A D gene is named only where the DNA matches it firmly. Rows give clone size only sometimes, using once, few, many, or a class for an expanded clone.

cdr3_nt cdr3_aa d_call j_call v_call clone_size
TGTGCCAGCCTACAAGCAGGATGGTATGGCTACACCTTC CASLQAGWYGYTF . TRBJ1-2 TRBV2 few
TGTGCCATCAGTGTTACGGGATTCCCTACAGGGGATACGCAGTATTTT CAISVTGFPTGDTQYF . TRBJ2-3 TRBV10-3 .
TGTGCCAGCAGCTTAGGGGGCGCCGGGGGGTTAGAGCAGTTCTTC CASSLGGAGGLEQFF TRBD2 TRBJ2-1 TRBV11-3 few
TGTGCCAGCAGTGAACCGGGAATGAATCAGCCCCAGCATTTT CASSEPGMNQPQHF . TRBJ1-5 TRBV6-1 .
TGTGCCAGCAGTTCTCAAGCCCCGGGGGACTACAATGAGCAGTTCTTC CASSSQAPGDYNEQFF . TRBJ2-1 TRBV6-2/TRBV6-3 .
TGCAGTGCTAGGGTCCCCTCATACTACGAGCAGTACTTC CSARVPSYYEQYF . TRBJ2-7 TRBV20-1 few
TGTGCCAGCAGCTCCTTACAGGGTATCTACGAGCAGTACTTC CASSSLQGIYEQYF . TRBJ2-7 TRBV5-6 .
TGTGCCACCAGCAGAGCGCCCCAGGGTTCCTACGAGCAGTACTTC CATSRAPQGSYEQYF . TRBJ2-7 TRBV15 many
TGCGCCAGCAGCCCGGACGGAAGGAACACTGAAGCTTTCTTT CASSPDGRNTEAFF . TRBJ1-1 TRBV5-1 few
TGCAGTGCCCCAAACACAGGGGGAGGTGAAGAGACCCAGTACTTC CSAPNTGGGEETQYF TRBD1 TRBJ2-5 TRBV20-1 many
TGTGCCAGCAGCTCACGACAGGATTCCTACGAGCAGTACTTC CASSSRQDSYEQYF . TRBJ2-7 TRBV7-8 many
TGTGCCAGCAGCTTAACTAGCGGGGGGATCCGGGCCCAGTTCTTC CASSLTSGGIRAQFF TRBD2 TRBJ2-1 TRBV7-2 .
TGCAGCGTAAAACGAGTGGTCTTTACAGATACGCAGTATTTT CSVKRVVFTDTQYF . TRBJ2-3 TRBV29-1 .
TGTGCCAGCAGTCCTCGGCAGGGGTTCCCCTACGAGCAGTACTTC CASSPRQGFPYEQYF . TRBJ2-7 TRBV27 many
TGTGCCAGCAGCCTGGGACTGGCATATGAGCAGTTCTTC CASSLGLAYEQFF . TRBJ2-1 TRBV6-4 few
TGTGCCAGCAGCCCGGGGGCCGGCTCAACTAATGAAAAACTGTTTTTT CASSPGAGSTNEKLFF . TRBJ1-4 TRBV7-8 many
TGTGCCAGCAGTGGCGGGAGGGCCACAGATACGCAGTATTTT CASSGGRATDTQYF TRBD2 TRBJ2-3 TRBV2 .
TGTGCCAGCAGCACGAGCGGGAGGAGCACAGATACGCAGTATTTT CASSTSGRSTDTQYF TRBD2 TRBJ2-3 TRBV7-3 .
TGTGCCAGCACTCTAGGGGGCCGGCAGTACTTC CASTLGGRQYF TRBD1 TRBJ2-7 TRBV28 many
TGCAGTGCTAGACCCGGGACAGGGGGCGAAGGCTACACCTTC CSARPGTGGEGYTF TRBD1 TRBJ1-2 TRBV20-1 few
TGTGCCAGCAGCTTAGCGTGGGGCGGGGGGGCGAATGAGCAGTTCTTC CASSLAWGGGANEQFF TRBD2 TRBJ2-1 TRBV7-2 .
TGCAGTGCTAGAGGTAGAACAGGGTACGAGCAGTTCTTC CSARGRTGYEQFF . TRBJ2-1 TRBV20-1 many
TGCAGTGCTAGAGATCGGGTTAGCCGAAGCTCCTACAATGAGCAGTTCTTC CSARDRVSRSSYNEQFF . TRBJ2-1 TRBV20-1 .
TGCAGTGCTTGGGACAGTCCAGGAAACACCATATATTTT CSAWDSPGNTIYF TRBD1 TRBJ1-3 TRBV20-1 .
TGCGCCAGCAGCCAAACTGACAGTCCTTCCATCTACGAGCAGTACTTC CASSQTDSPSIYEQYF . TRBJ2-7 TRBV4-1 many
TGCAGTGCTAGAGAGACAGGGGTGAACGGGTATGGCTACACCTTC CSARETGVNGYGYTF TRBD1 TRBJ1-2 TRBV20-1 few
TGTGCCAGCAGCTTAGGCCAGGGGGGCCCTGAAGCTTTCTTT CASSLGQGGPEAFF TRBD1 TRBJ1-1 TRBV11-2 many
TGTGCCAGCAGCCCGTTCGGCGGAAACACAGATACGCAGTATTTT CASSPFGGNTDTQYF . TRBJ2-3 TRBV7-9 .
TGCAGTGCTAGAGGGAGACAGGGTAGTGCTGGGGCCAACGTCCTGACTTTC CSARGRQGSAGANVLTF TRBD1 TRBJ2-6 TRBV20-1 few
TGTGCCAGCAGTTTTCGGGGGACAGGGTACTCACGCCCTAACAATGAGCAGTTCTTC CASSFRGTGYSRPNNEQFF TRBD1 TRBJ2-1 TRBV3-1 .
TGCAGTGCTACCCCGCGGCTAGCGGGGGCCTTAACAGATACGCAGTATTTT CSATPRLAGALTDTQYF TRBD2 TRBJ2-3 TRBV20-1 .
TGCGCCAGCAGCCCGACAGGATTTGGCACCGGGGAGCTGTTTTTT CASSPTGFGTGELFF . TRBJ2-2 TRBV5-1 many
TGTGCCATCAGTGAGTCGGCTAGCGGGAGTTTGCAGTCCTACGAGCAGTACTTC CAISESASGSLQSYEQYF TRBD2 TRBJ2-7 TRBV10-3 .
TGTGCCAGCAGCCAAGATCAACGCGACTGGGCCTATGGCTACACCTTC CASSQDQRDWAYGYTF . TRBJ1-2 TRBV4-2 many
TGCAGCGTTGAAGATCATAGCGGAACCTACGAGCAGTACTTC CSVEDHSGTYEQYF . TRBJ2-7 TRBV29-1 many
TGTGCCAGCATGAAGGGTTTACGGGAGACCCAGTACTTC CASMKGLRETQYF . TRBJ2-5 TRBV6-1 few
TGTGCCAGCAGCGCTCTACCAAACTACGAGCAGTACTTC CASSALPNYEQYF . TRBJ2-7 TRBV7-2 few
TGTGCCAGCAGCCAAGGACAGTCATACGAGCAGTACTTC CASSQGQSYEQYF . TRBJ2-7 TRBV3-1 many
TGTGCCAGCAGGCAAGGACAGGTCGAAACCCAGTACTTC CASRQGQVETQYF TRBD1 TRBJ2-5 TRBV28 .
TGTGCCAGCCACACGATCATGAACACTGAAGCTTTCTTT CASHTIMNTEAFF . TRBJ1-1 TRBV7-2 .
TGTGCCAGCAGTGAAGACCCCCCCGATGAGCAGTTCTTC CASSEDPPDEQFF . TRBJ2-1 TRBV2 few
TGCGCCAGCAGCCAAGATCGTGCGGGAGGGCCTATGTACGAGCAGTACTTC CASSQDRAGGPMYEQYF TRBD2 TRBJ2-7 TRBV4-3 .
TGCGCCAGCAGCCTTGGCATTAGGGGAGCGGGAGGATCCTACAATGAGCAGTTCTTC CASSLGIRGAGGSYNEQFF TRBD2 TRBJ2-1 TRBV4-3 .
TGTGCCAGCAGCTTGGAGGCAGGGGTCTACGGCTACACCTTC CASSLEAGVYGYTF . TRBJ1-2 TRBV5-6 .
TGCGCCAGCAGCCAAGATGGGGGTCTCCCAGATACGCAGTATTTT CASSQDGGLPDTQYF . TRBJ2-3 TRBV4-3 .
TGTGCCAGCAGCTCCTTACAGGGGGCGCGAGAGACCCAGTACTTC CASSSLQGARETQYF TRBD1 TRBJ2-5 TRBV7-6 few
TGTGCCAGCAGCTGGCGTGGGACTTTGCAAGAGACCCAGTACTTC CASSWRGTLQETQYF . TRBJ2-5 TRBV7-2 .
TGTGCCAGCACCATTATGGGGCAGGGAGCTTTCTTT CASTIMGQGAFF . TRBJ1-1 TRBV7-9 many
TGTGCCAGCAGTCCTCAGACAGGGGGTTCTGGAAACACCATATATTTT CASSPQTGGSGNTIYF TRBD1 TRBJ1-3 TRBV12-3/TRBV12-4 .
TGCAGTGCTAGCCGACCGGGGGTCGGCAATGAGCAGTTCTTC CSASRPGVGNEQFF . TRBJ2-1 TRBV20-1 few
TGTGCCAGCAGCCCGGGACACCGGGAGACCCAGTACTTC CASSPGHRETQYF . TRBJ2-5 TRBV12-3/TRBV12-4 many
TGTGCCAGCAGTCCGGATGGAGCCTATGGCTACACCTTC CASSPDGAYGYTF . TRBJ1-2 TRBV12-3/TRBV12-4 many
TGTGCCACCAGCAGAGCTACCATCAGGAGCTCCTACGAGCAGTACTTC CATSRATIRSSYEQYF . TRBJ2-7 TRBV15 many
TGTGCCAGCAGTCTGATCCGGGACAGGGGGCCAACCGGGGAGCTGTTTTTT CASSLIRDRGPTGELFF TRBD1 TRBJ2-2 TRBV28 .
TGCAGTGCTAGGTCCCCGGGCGGAGATACGCAGTATTTT CSARSPGGDTQYF . TRBJ2-3 TRBV20-1 many
TGTGCCAGCAGCTCCTTAGCGGGAGATGAGACCCAGTACTTC CASSSLAGDETQYF TRBD2 TRBJ2-5 TRBV7-3 few
TGTGCCAGCAGCAAAGTTATCAGAAGAGAGACCCAGTACTTC CASSKVIRRETQYF . TRBJ2-5 TRBV21-1 .